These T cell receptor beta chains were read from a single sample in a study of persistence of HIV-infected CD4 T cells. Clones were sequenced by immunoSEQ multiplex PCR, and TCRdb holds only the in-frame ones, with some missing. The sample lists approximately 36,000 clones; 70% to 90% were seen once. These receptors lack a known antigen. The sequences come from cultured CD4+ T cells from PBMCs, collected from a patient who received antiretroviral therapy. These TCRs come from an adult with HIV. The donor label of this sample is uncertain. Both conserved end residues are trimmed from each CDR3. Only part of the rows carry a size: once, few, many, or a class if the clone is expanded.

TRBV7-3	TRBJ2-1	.	ASSLWGGPYNEQF
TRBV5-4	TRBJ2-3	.	ASSLGLGGADTQY
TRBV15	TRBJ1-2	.	ATSIQGFGQIPIATNLGYGYT
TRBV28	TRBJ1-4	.	ASSWLINEKLF
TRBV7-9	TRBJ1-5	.	ASSLDSTNQPQH
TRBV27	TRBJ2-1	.	ASSLRGEQF
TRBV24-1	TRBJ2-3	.	ATRETSGGGTDTQY
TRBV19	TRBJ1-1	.	ASSAREDRMNTEAF
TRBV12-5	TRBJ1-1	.	ASGLGAVQVNTEAF
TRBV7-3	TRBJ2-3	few	ASSQLAGGSTDTQY
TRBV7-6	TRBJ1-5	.	ASSPRGGIQPQH
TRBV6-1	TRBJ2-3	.	ASSDIQGADTQY
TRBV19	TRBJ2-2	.	ASSARLLAGGTNTGELF
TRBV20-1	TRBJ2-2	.	SASWRGRTNTGELF
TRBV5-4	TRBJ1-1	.	ASSFGGPGEAF
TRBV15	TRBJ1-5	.	ATRGASNQPQH
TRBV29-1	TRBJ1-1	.	SATMTWRTGGVPTEAF
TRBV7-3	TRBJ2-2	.	ASTLASNTGELF
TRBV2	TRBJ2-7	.	ASTKGRGYEQY
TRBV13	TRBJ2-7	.	ASSEFPGPYEQY
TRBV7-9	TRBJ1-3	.	ASSLSSTGTGNTIY
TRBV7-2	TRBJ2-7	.	ASSSGGEFYEQY
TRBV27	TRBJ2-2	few	ASNRINTGELF
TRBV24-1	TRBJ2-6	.	ATSDSRTDWKSSGANVLT
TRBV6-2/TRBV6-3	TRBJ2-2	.	ASSYQPPEAANTGELF
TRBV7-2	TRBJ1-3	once	ASSLAGGQTGNTIY
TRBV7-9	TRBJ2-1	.	ASSLEQDWNEQF
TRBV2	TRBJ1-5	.	ASQGGTLNQPQH
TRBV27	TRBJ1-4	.	ASSSGADEKLF
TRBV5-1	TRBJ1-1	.	ASSYGQGASVTEAF
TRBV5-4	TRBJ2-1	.	ASVRGGMNEQF
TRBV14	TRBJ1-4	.	ASSQVGAGEKLF
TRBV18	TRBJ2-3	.	ASSLGQGTDTQY
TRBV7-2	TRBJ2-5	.	ASSFQPRETQY
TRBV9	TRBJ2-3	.	ASSVGSGYRDTQY
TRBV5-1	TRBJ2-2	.	ASSFQGGNTGELF
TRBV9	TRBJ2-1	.	ASSRGPSYNEQF
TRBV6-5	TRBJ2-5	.	ASTSGGNGETQY
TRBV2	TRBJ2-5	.	ASSPGQGGETQY
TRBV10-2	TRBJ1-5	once	ASRTTGGLQPQH
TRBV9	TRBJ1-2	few	ASSVGDYGYT
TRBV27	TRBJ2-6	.	ASSSGQISTGANVLT
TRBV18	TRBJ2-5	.	ASSPRAGQLKETQY
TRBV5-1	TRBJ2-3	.	ASSLSTDTQY
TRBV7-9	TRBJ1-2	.	ASSLMGNYGYT
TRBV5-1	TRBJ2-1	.	ASSLALDSGSNEQF
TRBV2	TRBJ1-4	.	ARSGPSNEKLF
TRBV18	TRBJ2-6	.	ASSSETGANVLT
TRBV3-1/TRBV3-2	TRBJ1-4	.	ASSQRTGTLLSYEKLF
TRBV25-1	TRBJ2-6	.	ASSESTAGANVLT